Listed below are T cell receptor beta chains from one sample, sequenced in a study of T cell repertoires in cytomegalovirus infection. TCRdb re-derived calls from the reads in MiXCR, one entry per CDR3 protein. The sample yields approximately 160,000 distinct CDR3 sequences, about 15% seen once. Sample: CD8+ T cells from PBMCs. The receptor set was obtained from a human donor in good health (CMV status not recorded). Some clones in this sample may be carry-over from other donors' samples. Both conserved end residues are part of each CDR3. A D gene is named only where the DNA matches it firmly. Some rows mark clone size as missing; the rest say once, few, many or name a class of expanded clone.

j_gene: TRBJ1-5; v_gene: TRBV6-1; abundance: few; d_gene: NA; CDR3nt: TGTGCCAGCAGCAGAGGTAGCAATCAGCCCCAGCATTTT; CDR3aa: CASSRGSNQPQHF
j_gene: TRBJ2-1; v_gene: TRBV7-3; abundance: few; d_gene: TRBD2; CDR3nt: TGTGCCAGCAGCAAAAGCGGGACCTCCTACAATGAGCAGTTCTTC; CDR3aa: CASSKSGTSYNEQFF
j_gene: TRBJ2-7; v_gene: TRBV28; abundance: many; d_gene: NA; CDR3nt: TGTGCCAGCATACACAGGGTGTTCCCCTACGAGCAGTACTTC; CDR3aa: CASIHRVFPYEQYF
j_gene: TRBJ2-7; v_gene: TRBV7-6; abundance: few; d_gene: NA; CDR3nt: TGTGCCAGCAGCTTCCGACAGACTTCCTACGAGCAGTACTTC; CDR3aa: CASSFRQTSYEQYF
j_gene: TRBJ2-1; v_gene: TRBV29-1; abundance: NA; d_gene: NA; CDR3nt: TGCAGCGTTAAATCAAGCTCCTACAATGAGCAGTTCTTC; CDR3aa: CSVKSSSYNEQFF
j_gene: TRBJ2-7; v_gene: TRBV7-8; abundance: few; d_gene: NA; CDR3nt: TGTGCCAGCAGAGGAGAAGACAGGAACTACGAGCAGTACTTC; CDR3aa: CASRGEDRNYEQYF
j_gene: TRBJ2-1; v_gene: TRBV28; abundance: few; d_gene: NA; CDR3nt: TGTGCCAGCAAACAACAGGTAGACTACAATGAGCAGTTCTTC; CDR3aa: CASKQQVDYNEQFF
j_gene: TRBJ2-1; v_gene: TRBV7-8; abundance: few; d_gene: NA; CDR3nt: TGTGCCAGCAGCTTGACAGCGAACAATGAGCAGTTCTTC; CDR3aa: CASSLTANNEQFF
j_gene: TRBJ2-1; v_gene: TRBV6-2/TRBV6-3; abundance: few; d_gene: TRBD2; CDR3nt: TGTGCCAGCAGGAAATCTAGCGGGAGGCTGAATGAGCAGTTCTTC; CDR3aa: CASRKSSGRLNEQFF
j_gene: TRBJ2-7; v_gene: TRBV27; abundance: many; d_gene: NA; CDR3nt: TGTGCCAGCAGTCCACAGTCAGCCGGGGCCTACGAGCAGTACTTC; CDR3aa: CASSPQSAGAYEQYF
j_gene: TRBJ2-7; v_gene: TRBV6-1; abundance: NA; d_gene: TRBD2; CDR3nt: TGTGCCAGCAGCCCGGGACTAGCGATCTACGAGCAGTACTTC; CDR3aa: CASSPGLAIYEQYF
j_gene: TRBJ2-1; v_gene: TRBV19; abundance: few; d_gene: NA; CDR3nt: TGTGCCAGTAGTATGGGGGGTGAGCAGTTCTTC; CDR3aa: CASSMGGEQFF
j_gene: TRBJ2-5; v_gene: TRBV6-2/TRBV6-3; abundance: NA; d_gene: NA; CDR3nt: TGTGCCAGCAGCAGGGGTTTGGAGACCCAGTACTTC; CDR3aa: CASSRGLETQYF
j_gene: TRBJ1-2; v_gene: TRBV2; abundance: few; d_gene: NA; CDR3nt: TGTGCCAGCAGTGAAGTGACAGTCTACGGCTACACCTTC; CDR3aa: CASSEVTVYGYTF
j_gene: TRBJ2-1; v_gene: TRBV28; abundance: NA; d_gene: NA; CDR3nt: TGTGCCAGCATGATAGCAACCTACAATGAGCAGTTCTTC; CDR3aa: CASMIATYNEQFF
j_gene: TRBJ2-2; v_gene: TRBV6-2/TRBV6-3; abundance: NA; d_gene: TRBD2; CDR3nt: TGTGCCAGCACCCCCCGGGGGGGGGGGAACACCGGGGAGCTGTTTTTT; CDR3aa: CASTPRGGGNTGELFF
j_gene: TRBJ2-7; v_gene: TRBV29-1; abundance: NA; d_gene: NA; CDR3nt: TGCAGCGTCCGGACAGTGAGCTCCTACGAGCAGTACTTC; CDR3aa: CSVRTVSSYEQYF
j_gene: TRBJ2-1; v_gene: TRBV7-8; abundance: many; d_gene: TRBD2; CDR3nt: TGTGCCAGCAGCGTCAGAAGCGGGAGTGGGAATGAGCAGTTCTTC; CDR3aa: CASSVRSGSGNEQFF
j_gene: TRBJ2-2; v_gene: TRBV25-1; abundance: few; d_gene: NA; CDR3nt: TGTGCCAGCGTACAGGGTTGGGACACCGGGGAGCTGTTTTTT; CDR3aa: CASVQGWDTGELFF
j_gene: TRBJ2-1; v_gene: TRBV6-5; abundance: NA; d_gene: TRBD2; CDR3nt: TGTGCCAGCAGTTACTCCCGGACTAGCGGGGGTAATGAGCAGTTCTTC; CDR3aa: CASSYSRTSGGNEQFF
j_gene: TRBJ1-2; v_gene: TRBV15; abundance: few; d_gene: NA; CDR3nt: TGTGCCACCAGCAGAGACCGGGCCTCAAAGGACTATGGCTACACCTTC; CDR3aa: CATSRDRASKDYGYTF
j_gene: TRBJ2-1; v_gene: TRBV7-8; abundance: many; d_gene: TRBD2; CDR3nt: TGTGCCAGCAGCTTAGAGCGGGATCCCTACAATGAGCAGTTCTTC; CDR3aa: CASSLERDPYNEQFF
j_gene: TRBJ2-5; v_gene: TRBV11-2; abundance: NA; d_gene: NA; CDR3nt: TGTGCCAGCAGCCAGGAGAGGGGTAGAGAGACCCAGTACTTC; CDR3aa: CASSQERGRETQYF
j_gene: TRBJ2-1; v_gene: TRBV6-2/TRBV6-3; abundance: NA; d_gene: TRBD1; CDR3nt: TGTGCCAGCAGTTACTCATCCGAGGGGGCCAACAATGAGCAGTTCTTC; CDR3aa: CASSYSSEGANNEQFF
j_gene: TRBJ1-1; v_gene: TRBV6-2/TRBV6-3; abundance: many; d_gene: NA; CDR3nt: TGTGCCAGCACCCTATACAGTGACACTGAAGCTTTCTTT; CDR3aa: CASTLYSDTEAFF
j_gene: TRBJ2-5; v_gene: TRBV6-2/TRBV6-3; abundance: few; d_gene: TRBD2; CDR3nt: TGTGCCAGCAGTCAGCGGGGGGCATACCAAGAGACCCAGTACTTC; CDR3aa: CASSQRGAYQETQYF
j_gene: TRBJ2-7; v_gene: TRBV29-1; abundance: NA; d_gene: NA; CDR3nt: TGCAGCGTTGTTTCGGACCGGACAGAGCAGTACTTC; CDR3aa: CSVVSDRTEQYF
j_gene: TRBJ2-1; v_gene: TRBV27; abundance: few; d_gene: TRBD2; CDR3nt: TGTGCCAGCAGTTTGGGACTAGCCAAGGGTGAGCAGTTCTTC; CDR3aa: CASSLGLAKGEQFF
j_gene: TRBJ2-7; v_gene: TRBV28; abundance: few; d_gene: NA; CDR3nt: TGTGCCAGCAGTTTAAAATACGAGCAGTACTTC; CDR3aa: CASSLKYEQYF
j_gene: TRBJ2-7; v_gene: TRBV7-9; abundance: few; d_gene: TRBD1; CDR3nt: TGTGCCAGCGGGTCGAGGGGACAGGGGGAATACGAGCAGTACTTC; CDR3aa: CASGSRGQGEYEQYF
j_gene: TRBJ2-2; v_gene: TRBV29-1; abundance: NA; d_gene: NA; CDR3nt: TGCAGCGTTGATCTCTGGCCGTACACCGGGGAGCTGTTTTTT; CDR3aa: CSVDLWPYTGELFF
j_gene: TRBJ1-1; v_gene: TRBV28; abundance: NA; d_gene: NA; CDR3nt: TGTGCCAGCAGTTTATGGGCGGGAACCACTGAAGCTTTCTTT; CDR3aa: CASSLWAGTTEAFF
j_gene: TRBJ2-3; v_gene: TRBV6-6; abundance: few; d_gene: NA; CDR3nt: TGTGCCAGCAGTTACACGGAGACAAGGGGGTCTAGCACAGATACGCAGTATTTT; CDR3aa: CASSYTETRGSSTDTQYF
j_gene: TRBJ2-3; v_gene: TRBV19; abundance: NA; d_gene: NA; CDR3nt: TGTGCCAGTAGTGACCAGGTCACAGATACGCAGTATTTT; CDR3aa: CASSDQVTDTQYF
j_gene: TRBJ2-1; v_gene: TRBV19; abundance: few; d_gene: NA; CDR3nt: TGTGCCAGTAGTATGAGCCACGCGAGCTCCTACAATGAGCAGTTCTTC; CDR3aa: CASSMSHASSYNEQFF
j_gene: TRBJ2-2; v_gene: TRBV19; abundance: NA; d_gene: NA; CDR3nt: TGTGCCTCCCATCATGGGGGGTCGATCGGGGAGCTGTTTTTT; CDR3aa: CASHHGGSIGELFF
j_gene: TRBJ2-7; v_gene: TRBV20-1; abundance: NA; d_gene: NA; CDR3nt: TGCAGTGCCCCGGTCCGGGGACGGGACGAGCAGTACTTC; CDR3aa: CSAPVRGRDEQYF
j_gene: TRBJ2-3; v_gene: TRBV6-5; abundance: NA; d_gene: TRBD2; CDR3nt: TGTGCCAGCAGTTCCTGGCTCCCCGGGAGGGCTGGCTCAGATACGCAGTATTTT; CDR3aa: CASSSWLPGRAGSDTQYF
j_gene: TRBJ1-6; v_gene: TRBV7-2; abundance: NA; d_gene: NA; CDR3nt: TGTGCCAGCAGCCCCAGGAGGAATGAGGATTCACCCCTCCACTTT; CDR3aa: CASSPRRNEDSPLHF
j_gene: TRBJ2-1; v_gene: TRBV28; abundance: NA; d_gene: NA; CDR3nt: TGTGCCAGCAGCACCCCGGATTCGCCGAACTACAATGAGCAGTTCTTC; CDR3aa: CASSTPDSPNYNEQFF
j_gene: TRBJ2-7; v_gene: TRBV6-2/TRBV6-3; abundance: few; d_gene: TRBD1; CDR3nt: TGTGCCAGCAGTTTCGGGACAGCCTACGAGCAGTACTTC; CDR3aa: CASSFGTAYEQYF
j_gene: TRBJ2-2; v_gene: TRBV6-6; abundance: NA; d_gene: NA; CDR3nt: TGTGCCGCATCGACAGGGACTAACGGGGAGCTGTTTTTT; CDR3aa: CAASTGTNGELFF
j_gene: TRBJ2-1; v_gene: TRBV6-5; abundance: NA; d_gene: NA; CDR3nt: TGTGCCAGCAGTCTCCCGGGACCAAACAATGAGCAGTTCTTC; CDR3aa: CASSLPGPNNEQFF
j_gene: TRBJ2-7; v_gene: TRBV7-9; abundance: few; d_gene: NA; CDR3nt: TGTGCCATCAGGGACGCACCCACCTACGAGCAGTACTTC; CDR3aa: CAIRDAPTYEQYF
j_gene: TRBJ2-5; v_gene: TRBV20-1; abundance: medium-sized; d_gene: NA; CDR3nt: TGCAGTGCTACACCCCTGGACACTTTCCAAGAGACCCAGTACTTC; CDR3aa: CSATPLDTFQETQYF
j_gene: TRBJ2-3; v_gene: TRBV7-8; abundance: few; d_gene: NA; CDR3nt: TGTGCCAGCAGCCCCACCGGAGTTAGCGTTAAGACAGATACGCAGTATTTT; CDR3aa: CASSPTGVSVKTDTQYF